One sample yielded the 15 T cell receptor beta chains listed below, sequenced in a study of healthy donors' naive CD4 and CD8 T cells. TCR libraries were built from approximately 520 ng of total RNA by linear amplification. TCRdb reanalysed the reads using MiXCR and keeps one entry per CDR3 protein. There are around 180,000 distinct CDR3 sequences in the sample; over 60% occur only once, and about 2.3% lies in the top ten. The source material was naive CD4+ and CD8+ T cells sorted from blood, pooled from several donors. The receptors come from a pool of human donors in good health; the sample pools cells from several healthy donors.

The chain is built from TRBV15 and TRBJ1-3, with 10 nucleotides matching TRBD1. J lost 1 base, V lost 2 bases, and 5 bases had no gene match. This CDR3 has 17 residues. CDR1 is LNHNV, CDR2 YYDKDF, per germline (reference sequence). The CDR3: CATSRPGTGVSGNTIYF. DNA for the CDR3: TGTGCCACCAGCAGACCCGGGACAGGGGTTTCTGGAAACACCATATATTTT.

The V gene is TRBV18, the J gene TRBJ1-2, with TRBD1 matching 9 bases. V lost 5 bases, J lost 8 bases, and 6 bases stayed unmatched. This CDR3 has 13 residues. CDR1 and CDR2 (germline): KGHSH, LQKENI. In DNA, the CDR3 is TGTGCCAGCTCAACCGGGACAGGGAACGGCTACACCTTC. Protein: CASSTGTGNGYTF.

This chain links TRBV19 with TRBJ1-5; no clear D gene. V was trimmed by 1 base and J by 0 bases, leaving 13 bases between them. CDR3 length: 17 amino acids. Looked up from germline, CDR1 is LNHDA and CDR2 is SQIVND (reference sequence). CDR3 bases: TGTGCCAGTAGTATAGTTGCAGGCATACCTAGCAATCAGCCCCAGCATTTT. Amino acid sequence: CASSIVAGIPSNQPQHF.

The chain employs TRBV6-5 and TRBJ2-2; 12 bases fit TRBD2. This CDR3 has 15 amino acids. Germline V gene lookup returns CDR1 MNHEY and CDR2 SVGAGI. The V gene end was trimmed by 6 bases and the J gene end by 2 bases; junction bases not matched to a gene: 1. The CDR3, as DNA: TGTGCCAGCAGACTAGCGGGAGGAAACACCGGGGAGCTGTTTTTT. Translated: CASRLAGGNTGELFF.

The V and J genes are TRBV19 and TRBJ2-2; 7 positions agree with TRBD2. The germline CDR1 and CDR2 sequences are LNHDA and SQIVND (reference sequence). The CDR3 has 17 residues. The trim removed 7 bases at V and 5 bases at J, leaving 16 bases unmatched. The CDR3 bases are TGTGCCAGTATGGTATCGATTACTAGCGAGTTAACCGGGGAGCTGTTTTTT. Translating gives CASMVSITSELTGELFF.

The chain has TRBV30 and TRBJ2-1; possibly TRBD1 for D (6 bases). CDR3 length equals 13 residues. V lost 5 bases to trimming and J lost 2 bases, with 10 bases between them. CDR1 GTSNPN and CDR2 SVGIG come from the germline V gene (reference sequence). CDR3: CAWGTIPYNEQFF. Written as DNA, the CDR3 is TGTGCCTGGGGGACAATCCCCTACAATGAGCAGTTCTTC. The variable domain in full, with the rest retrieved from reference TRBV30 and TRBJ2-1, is SQTIHQWPATLVQPVGSPLSLECTVEGTSNPNLYWYRQAAGRGLQLLFYSVGIGQISSEVPQNLSASRPQDRQFILSSKKLLLSDSGFYLCAWGTIPYNEQFFGPGTRLTVL.

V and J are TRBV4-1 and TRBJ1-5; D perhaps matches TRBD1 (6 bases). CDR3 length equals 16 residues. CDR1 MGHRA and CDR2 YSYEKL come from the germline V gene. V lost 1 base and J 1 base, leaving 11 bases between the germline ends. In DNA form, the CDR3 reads TGCGCCAGCAGCCAAGCTACGGGGGCCAGCAATCAGCCCCAGCATTTT. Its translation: CASSQATGASNQPQHF.

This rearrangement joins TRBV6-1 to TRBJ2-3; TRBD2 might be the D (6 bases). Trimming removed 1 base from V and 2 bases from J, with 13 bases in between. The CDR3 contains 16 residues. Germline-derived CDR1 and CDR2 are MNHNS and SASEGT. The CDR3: CASSEGLGGNTDTQYF. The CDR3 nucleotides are TGTGCCAGCAGTGAAGGGTTAGGAGGGAACACAGATACGCAGTATTTT.

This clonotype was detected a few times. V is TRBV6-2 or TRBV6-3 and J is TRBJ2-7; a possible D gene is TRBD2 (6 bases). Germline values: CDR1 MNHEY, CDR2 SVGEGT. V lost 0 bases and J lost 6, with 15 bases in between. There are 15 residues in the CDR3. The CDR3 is CASSYSRDSPGEQYV. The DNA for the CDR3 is TGTGCCAGCAGTTACTCCCGGGACTCTCCGGGCGAGCAGTACGTC.

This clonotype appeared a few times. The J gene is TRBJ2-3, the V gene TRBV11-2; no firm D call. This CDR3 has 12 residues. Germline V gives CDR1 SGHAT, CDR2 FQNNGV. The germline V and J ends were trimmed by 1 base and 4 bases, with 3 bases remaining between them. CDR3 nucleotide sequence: TGTGCCAGCAGCTTAGTTCCAGATACGCAGTATTTT. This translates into CASSLVPDTQYF. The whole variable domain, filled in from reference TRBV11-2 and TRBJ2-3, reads EAGVAQSPRYKIIEKRQSVAFWCNPISGHATLYWYQQILGQGPKLLIQFQNNGVVDDSQLPKDRFSAERLKGVDSTLKIQPAKLEDSAVYLCASSLVPDTQYFGPGTRLTVL.

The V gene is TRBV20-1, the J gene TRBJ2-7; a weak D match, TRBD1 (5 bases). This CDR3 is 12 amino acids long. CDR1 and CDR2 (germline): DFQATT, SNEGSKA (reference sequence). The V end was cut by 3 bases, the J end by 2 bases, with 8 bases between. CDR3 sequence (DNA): TGCAGTGCTAGGACGGACACCTACGAGCAGTACTTC. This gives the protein CSARTDTYEQYF.

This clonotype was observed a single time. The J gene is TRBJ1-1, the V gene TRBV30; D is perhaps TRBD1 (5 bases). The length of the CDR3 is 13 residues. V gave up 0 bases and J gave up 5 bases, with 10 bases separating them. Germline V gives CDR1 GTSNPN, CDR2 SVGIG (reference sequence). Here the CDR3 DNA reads TGTGCCTGGAGTGTACAAGAGGGGACTGAAGCTTTCTTT. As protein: CAWSVQEGTEAFF.

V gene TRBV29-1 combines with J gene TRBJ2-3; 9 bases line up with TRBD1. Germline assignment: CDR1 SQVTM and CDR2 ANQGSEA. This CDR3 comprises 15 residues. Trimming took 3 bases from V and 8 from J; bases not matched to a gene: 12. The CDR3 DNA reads TGCAGCGTTGAGGTCCGGACAGGGGTTTTTGGTACGCAGTATTTT. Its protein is CSVEVRTGVFGTQYF.

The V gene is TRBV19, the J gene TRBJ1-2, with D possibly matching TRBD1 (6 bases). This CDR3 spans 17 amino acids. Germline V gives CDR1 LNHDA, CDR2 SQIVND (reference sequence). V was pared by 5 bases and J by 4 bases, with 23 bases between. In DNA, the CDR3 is TGTGCCAGTAGTCCTCCCCGAGGGACATCCAAGCGCTATGGCTACACCTTC. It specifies CASSPPRGTSKRYGYTF.

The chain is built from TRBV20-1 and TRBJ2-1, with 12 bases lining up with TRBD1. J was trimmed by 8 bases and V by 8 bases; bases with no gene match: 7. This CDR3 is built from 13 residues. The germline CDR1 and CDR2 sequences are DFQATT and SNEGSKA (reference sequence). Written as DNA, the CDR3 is TGCAGTACTCCGGGACAGGGGGCTGATGAGCAGTTCTTC. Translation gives CSTPGQGADEQFF.